Listed here is a single T cell receptor (beta chain). This specimen comes from a study of blood T cells in healthy people across ages. Germline loops: CDR1 LGHNA, CDR2 YNFKEQ. This CDR3 is 16 amino acids long. The germline V and J ends were trimmed by 5 bases and 2 bases, with 17 bases remaining between them. For the second PCR, which ran for about 6 to 11 cycles, a sample-barcoded 5' primer and a J-beta primer mix were used. MiXCR, run by TCRdb on the 5' RACE reads, gives a single entry per CDR3 protein. The repertoire includes fewer than 900,000 distinct CDR3 sequences, roughly 44% of them detected once, and roughly 19% sits in the top ten.

J is TRBJ2-3 and V is TRBV4-2; possibly TRBD1 for D (7 bases). Specimen: blood. The TCR sequence derives from a woman in her sixties or seventies in good health. The CDR3: CASSFPTGEVTDTQYF. For the CDR3, the DNA is TGTGCCAGCAGCTTCCCTACAGGGGAGGTCACAGATACGCAGTATTTT.